Given below is one T cell receptor beta chain in context. The data stem from a study of identical twins. The germline V gene encodes CDR1 SGHRS and CDR2 YFSETQ. The V end lost 2 bases, the J end lost 5 bases, and 14 bases lay between the germline ends. The CDR3 consists of 15 residues. Via MiXCR, TCRdb re-called the 5' RACE reads, giving one row per CDR3 protein. This table holds 500,000 to 550,000 distinct CDR3 sequences, less than 25% found once. The data were also submitted as part of a second study, on T cells expressing NK-cell markers.

Sequencing was done on a sample of CD4+ T cells sorted from blood. V gene TRBV5-1 combines with J gene TRBJ2-1; TRBD1 might be the D (5 bases). The TCR was taken from a woman younger than 30 in good health. CDR3 DNA sequence: TGCGCCAGCAGCTTAGGGGCTCTTCCAAACAATGAGCAGTTCTTC. It codes for CASSLGALPNNEQFF.